This section outlines one TCR beta chain sequence together with its context. Clones were read by immunoSEQ multiplex PCR, and TCRdb kept only the in-frame ones, dropping some. The data contain some 2,000,000 clones, less than 95% of them seen just once; the ten biggest clones take up approximately 1.2%. These data come from a study of shared clonotypes between healthy human individuals. V lost 2 bases and J lost 2, with 18 bases in between. The CDR3 has 17 amino acids. Germline lookup yields CDR1 SGHVS and CDR2 FQNEAQ. Positively selected for CCR7, the CD45RO-negative cells used as naive CD8 cells excluded terminally differentiated effector memory CD45RA+ cells. All donors were Caucasian adults living in Nashville, Tennessee.

What was sequenced was naive CD8+ T cells sorted from blood. The receptor was derived from a man aged 18 to 35 in good health. This rearrangement joins TRBV7-8 to TRBJ1-2; D is ambiguous. Written as DNA, the CDR3 is TGTGCCAGCAGCTTATTGAACTCAGGCACCGGGAACTATGGCTACACCTTC. Translation: CASSLLNSGTGNYGYTF.